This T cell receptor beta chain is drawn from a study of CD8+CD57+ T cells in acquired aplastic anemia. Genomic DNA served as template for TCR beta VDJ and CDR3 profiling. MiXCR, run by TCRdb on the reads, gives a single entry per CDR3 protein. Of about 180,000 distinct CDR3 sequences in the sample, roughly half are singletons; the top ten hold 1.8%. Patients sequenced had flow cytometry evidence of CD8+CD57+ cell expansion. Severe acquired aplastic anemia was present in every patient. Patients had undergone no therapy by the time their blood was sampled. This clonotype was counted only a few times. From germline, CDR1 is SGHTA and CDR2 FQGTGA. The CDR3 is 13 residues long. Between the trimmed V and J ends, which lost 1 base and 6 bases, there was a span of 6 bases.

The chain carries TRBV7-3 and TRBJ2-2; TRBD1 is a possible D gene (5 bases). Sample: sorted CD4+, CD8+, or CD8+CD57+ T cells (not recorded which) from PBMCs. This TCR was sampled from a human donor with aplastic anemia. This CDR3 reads CASSLIGAGELFF. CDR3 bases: TGTGCCAGCAGCTTAATAGGGGCCGGGGAGCTGTTTTTT.